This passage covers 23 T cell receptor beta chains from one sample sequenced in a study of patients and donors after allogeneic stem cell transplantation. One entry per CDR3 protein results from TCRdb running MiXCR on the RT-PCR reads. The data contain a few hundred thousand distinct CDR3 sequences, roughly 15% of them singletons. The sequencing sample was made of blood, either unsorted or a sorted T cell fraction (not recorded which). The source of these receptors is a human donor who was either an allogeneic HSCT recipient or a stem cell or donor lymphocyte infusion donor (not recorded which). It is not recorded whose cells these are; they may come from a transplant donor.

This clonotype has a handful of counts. The CDR3 spells CASSDRARNSPLHF. The CDR3, as DNA: TGTGCCAGCAGCGACCGGGCCCGTAATTCACCCCTCCACTTT. The chain couples TRBV7-2 to TRBJ1-6; D is undetermined. The CDR3 is made up of 14 amino acids. Trimming stripped 5 bases from V and 6 bases from J, with 11 bases between. Germline V gives CDR1 SGHTA, CDR2 FQGNSA.

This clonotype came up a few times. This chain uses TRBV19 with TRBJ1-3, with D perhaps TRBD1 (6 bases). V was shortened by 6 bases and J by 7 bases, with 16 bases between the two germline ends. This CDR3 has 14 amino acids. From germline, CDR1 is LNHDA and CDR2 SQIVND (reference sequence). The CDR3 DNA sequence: TGTGCCAGTAGCGTAACAGGGTTCTGGAACACCATATATTTT. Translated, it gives CASSVTGFWNTIYF.

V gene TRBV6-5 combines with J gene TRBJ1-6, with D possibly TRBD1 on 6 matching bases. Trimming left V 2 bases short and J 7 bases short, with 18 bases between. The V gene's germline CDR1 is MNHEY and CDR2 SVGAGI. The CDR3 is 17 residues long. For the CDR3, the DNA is TGTGCCAGCAGTTACACGCGCTCAGGGGCTGGGAATTCACCCCTCCACTTT. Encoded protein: CASSYTRSGAGNSPLHF.

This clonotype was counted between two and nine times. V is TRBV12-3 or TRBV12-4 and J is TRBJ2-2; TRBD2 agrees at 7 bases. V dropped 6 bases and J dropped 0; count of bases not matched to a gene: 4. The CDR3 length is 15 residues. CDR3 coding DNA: TGTGCCAGCAGGCAAGCGGGACCGAACACCGGGGAGCTGTTTTTT. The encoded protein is CASRQAGPNTGELFF.

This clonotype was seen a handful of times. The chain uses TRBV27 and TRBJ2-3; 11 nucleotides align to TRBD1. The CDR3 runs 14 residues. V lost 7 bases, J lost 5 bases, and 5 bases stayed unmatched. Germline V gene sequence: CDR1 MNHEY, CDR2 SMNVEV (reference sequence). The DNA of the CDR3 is TGTGCCAGCACGGACAGGGGGCGCGGAGATACGCAGTATTTT. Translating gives CASTDRGRGDTQYF.

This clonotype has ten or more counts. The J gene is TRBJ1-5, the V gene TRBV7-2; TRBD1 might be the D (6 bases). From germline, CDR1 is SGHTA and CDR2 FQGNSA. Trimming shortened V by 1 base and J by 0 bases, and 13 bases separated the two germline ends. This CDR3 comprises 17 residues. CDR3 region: CASSLGRTVYSNQPQHF. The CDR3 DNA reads TGTGCCAGCAGCTTAGGGCGGACAGTCTATAGCAATCAGCCCCAGCATTTT.

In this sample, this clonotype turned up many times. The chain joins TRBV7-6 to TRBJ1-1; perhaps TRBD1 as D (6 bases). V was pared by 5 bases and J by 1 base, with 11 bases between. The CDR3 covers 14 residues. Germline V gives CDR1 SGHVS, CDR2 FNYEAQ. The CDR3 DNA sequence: TGTGCCAGCAGCCGAGGGGGATCGAACACTGAAGCTTTCTTT. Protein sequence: CASSRGGSNTEAFF.

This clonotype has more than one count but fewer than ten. This CDR3 reads CATSNDRVGGQPQHF. As DNA, the CDR3 is TGTGCCACCAGCAACGACCGGGTGGGGGGTCAGCCCCAGCATTTT. The J gene is TRBJ1-5, the V gene TRBV15; weak D call: TRBD1 (5 bases). The germline V and J ends were trimmed by 4 bases and 6 bases, with 16 bases remaining between them. The CDR3 spans 15 residues. Germline-derived CDR1 and CDR2 are LNHNV and YYDKDF (reference sequence).

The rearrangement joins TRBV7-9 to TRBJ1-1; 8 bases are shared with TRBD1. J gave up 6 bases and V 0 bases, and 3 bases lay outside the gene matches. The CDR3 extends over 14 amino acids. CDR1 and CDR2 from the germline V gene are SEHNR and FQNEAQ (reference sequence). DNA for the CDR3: TGTGCCAGCAGCTTAGCGGACAGGGTCGCTGAAGCTTTCTTT. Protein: CASSLADRVAEAFF.

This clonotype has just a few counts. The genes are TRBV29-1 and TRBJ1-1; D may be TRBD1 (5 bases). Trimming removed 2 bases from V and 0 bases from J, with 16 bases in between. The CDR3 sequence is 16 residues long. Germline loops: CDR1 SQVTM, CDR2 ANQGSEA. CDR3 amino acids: CSVELTPGGVNTEAFF. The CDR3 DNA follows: TGCAGCGTTGAATTGACGCCCGGGGGAGTGAACACTGAAGCTTTCTTT. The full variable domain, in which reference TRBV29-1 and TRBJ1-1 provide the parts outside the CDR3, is SAVISQKPSRDICQRGTSLTIQCQVDSQVTMMFWYRQQPGQSLTLIATANQGSEATYESGFVIDKFPISRPNLTFSTLTVSNMSPEDSSIYLCSVELTPGGVNTEAFFGQGTRLTVV.

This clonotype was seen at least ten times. CDR3 nucleotide sequence: TGCGCCAGCAGCTTGATCTCTAGCACTGAAGCTTTCTTT. It is translated as CASSLISSTEAFF. The chain recombines TRBV5-1 with TRBJ1-1; D call uncertain. The ends were cut back, 1 base at V and 4 bases at J, with 8 bases in the middle. This CDR3 is 13 amino acids long. Germline assignment: CDR1 SGHRS and CDR2 YFSETQ.

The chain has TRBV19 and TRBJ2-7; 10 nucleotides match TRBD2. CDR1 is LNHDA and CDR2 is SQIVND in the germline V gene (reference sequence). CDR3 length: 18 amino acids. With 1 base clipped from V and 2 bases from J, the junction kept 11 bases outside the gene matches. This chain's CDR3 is CASSIGFYSGRNAYEQYF. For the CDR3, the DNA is TGTGCCAGTAGTATAGGTTTCTATAGCGGGAGGAACGCCTACGAGCAGTACTTC. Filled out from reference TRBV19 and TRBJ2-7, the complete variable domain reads DGGITQSPKYLFRKEGQNVTLSCEQNLNHDAMYWYRQDPGQGLRLIYYSQIVNDFQKGDIAEGYSVSREKKESFPLTVTSAQKNPTAFYLCASSIGFYSGRNAYEQYFGPGTRLTVT.

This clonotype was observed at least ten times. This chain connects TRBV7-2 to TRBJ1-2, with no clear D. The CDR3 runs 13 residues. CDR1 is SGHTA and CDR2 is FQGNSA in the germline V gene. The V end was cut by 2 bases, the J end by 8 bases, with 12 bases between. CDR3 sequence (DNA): TGTGCCAGCAGCTTAAAGGGAGGTAGCGGCTACACCTTC. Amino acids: CASSLKGGSGYTF.

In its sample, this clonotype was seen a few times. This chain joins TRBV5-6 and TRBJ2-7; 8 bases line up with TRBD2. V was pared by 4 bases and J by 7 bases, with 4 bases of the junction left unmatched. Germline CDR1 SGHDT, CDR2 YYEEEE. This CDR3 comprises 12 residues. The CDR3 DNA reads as TGTGCCAGCAGCCCGGGAGGGGGGGAGCAGTACTTC. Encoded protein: CASSPGGGEQYF.

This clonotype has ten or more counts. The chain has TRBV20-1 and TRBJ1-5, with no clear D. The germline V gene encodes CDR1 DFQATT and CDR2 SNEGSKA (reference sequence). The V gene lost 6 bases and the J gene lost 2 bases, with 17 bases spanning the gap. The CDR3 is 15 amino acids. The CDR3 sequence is CSAARVVEGNQPQHF. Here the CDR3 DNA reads TGCAGTGCGGCCCGGGTGGTGGAAGGCAATCAGCCCCAGCATTTT.

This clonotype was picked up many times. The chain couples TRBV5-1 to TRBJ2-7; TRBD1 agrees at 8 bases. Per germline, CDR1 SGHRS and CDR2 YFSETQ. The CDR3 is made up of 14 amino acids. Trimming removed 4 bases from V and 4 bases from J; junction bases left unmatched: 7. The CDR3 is CASSRQGPEYEQYF. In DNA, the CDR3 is TGCGCCAGCAGCCGACAGGGGCCAGAGTACGAGCAGTACTTC.

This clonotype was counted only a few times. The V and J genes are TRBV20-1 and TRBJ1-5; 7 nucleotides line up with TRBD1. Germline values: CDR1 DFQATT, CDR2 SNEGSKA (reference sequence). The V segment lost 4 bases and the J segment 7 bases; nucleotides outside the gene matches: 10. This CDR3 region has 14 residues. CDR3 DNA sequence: TGCAGTGCTACAACAGGGGATATCGACCAGCCCCAGCATTTT. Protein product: CSATTGDIDQPQHF.

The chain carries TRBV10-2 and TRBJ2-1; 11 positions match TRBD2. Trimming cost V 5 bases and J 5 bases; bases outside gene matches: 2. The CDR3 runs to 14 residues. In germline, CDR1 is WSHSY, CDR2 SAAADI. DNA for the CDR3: TGCGCCAGCAGTCAGACTAGCGGGGACAATGAGCAGTTCTTC. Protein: CASSQTSGDNEQFF.

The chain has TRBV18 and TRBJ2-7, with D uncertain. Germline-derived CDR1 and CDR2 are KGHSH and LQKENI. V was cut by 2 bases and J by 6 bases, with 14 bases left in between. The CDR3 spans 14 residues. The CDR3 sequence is CASSPGQTRGEQYF. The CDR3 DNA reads TGTGCCAGCTCACCAGGGCAGACCCGCGGCGAGCAGTACTTC.

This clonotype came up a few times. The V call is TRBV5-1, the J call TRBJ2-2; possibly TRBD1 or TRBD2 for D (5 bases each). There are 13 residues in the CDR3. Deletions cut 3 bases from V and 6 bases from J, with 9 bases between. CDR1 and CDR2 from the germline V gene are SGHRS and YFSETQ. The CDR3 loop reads CASSWDRPGELFF. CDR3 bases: TGCGCCAGCAGCTGGGACCGACCCGGGGAGCTGTTTTTT.

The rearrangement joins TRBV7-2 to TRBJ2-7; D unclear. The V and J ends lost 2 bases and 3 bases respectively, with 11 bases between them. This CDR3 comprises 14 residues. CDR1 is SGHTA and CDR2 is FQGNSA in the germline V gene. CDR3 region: CASSLPARLYEQYF. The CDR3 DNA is TGTGCCAGCAGCTTACCGGCTAGACTCTACGAGCAGTACTTC.

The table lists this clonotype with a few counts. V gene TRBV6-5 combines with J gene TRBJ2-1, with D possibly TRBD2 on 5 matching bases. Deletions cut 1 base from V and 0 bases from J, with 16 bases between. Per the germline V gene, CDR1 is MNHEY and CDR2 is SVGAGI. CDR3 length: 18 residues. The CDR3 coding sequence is TGTGCCAGCAGTTACTTATCCCATAGCGTAAGCTCCTACAATGAGCAGTTCTTC. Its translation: CASSYLSHSVSSYNEQFF.

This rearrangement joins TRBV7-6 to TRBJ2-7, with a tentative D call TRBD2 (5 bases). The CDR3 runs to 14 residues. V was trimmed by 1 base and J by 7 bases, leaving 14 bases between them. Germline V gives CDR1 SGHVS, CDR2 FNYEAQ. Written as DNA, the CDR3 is TGTGCCAGCAGCTTAGACCCCCGGGGTGGAGAGCAGTACTTC. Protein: CASSLDPRGGEQYF.